This T cell receptor beta chain originates from a study of T cells in Graves' hyperthyroidism and ophthalmopathy. Findings and caveats of the study: Blood also held most thyroid clonotypes expanded beyond 0.001.

TCR beta CDR3 regions were amplified from RNA. HTBI primers were employed in a first-round RT-PCR of the TCR CDR3. One entry per CDR3 protein results from TCRdb running MiXCR on the multiplex PCR reads. The table has around 620,000 distinct CDR3 sequences, about 43% seen once; the top ten hold around a fifth. Exclusion followed for patients with uncontrolled infection, other autoimmune disease, pregnancy or lactation. At least ten counts were recorded for this clonotype. The antigen remains unidentified. CDR1 and CDR2 (germline): SEHNR, FQNEAQ (reference sequence). The V and J ends lost 4 bases and 9 bases, in that order; junction bases with no gene match: 5. The CDR3 is 12 amino acids.

The sample consisted of peripheral blood or thyroid tissue (not recorded which). This TCR came from an adult woman with Graves' disease, either hyperthyroidism or ophthalmopathy (not recorded which). The chain combines TRBV7-9 with TRBJ2-7; 8 bases agree with TRBD1. CDR3 amino acids: CASSSDRVGQYF. In DNA, the CDR3 is TGTGCCAGCAGCTCGGACAGGGTCGGGCAGTACTTC. Variable domain in full (rest from reference TRBV7-9 and TRBJ2-7): DTGVSQNPRHKITKRGQNVTFRCDPISEHNRLYWYRQTLGQGPEFLTYFQNEAQLEKSRLLSDRFSAERPKGSFSTLEIQRTEQGDSAMYLCASSSDRVGQYFGPGTRLTVT.